This TCR beta chain was recovered during a study of blood T cell repertoires in COVID-19. On the study more broadly: The cDNA or gDNA used as material had been derived from T cells, B-cell-depleted T cells, or PBMCs.

Per the original methods: It was from reference gene primer amplification that nucleated cell counts were estimated. Data came from immunoSEQ multiplex PCR; TCRdb stores just in-frame clones and leaves some out. That table gives V, J and clone size, and the DNA gave D and trimming. This sample has 200,000 to 300,000 clones, with approximately 80% found just once. The TCR originated in a man aged 35-49 years who had recovered from COVID-19. Sequencing input: peripheral blood.

In nucleotides, the CDR3 is TGTGCCAGCAGCGTCCGGGACTTATTCAATGAGCAGTTCTTC. Amino acid sequence: CASSVRDLFNEQFF. This sequence joins TRBV5-4 and TRBJ2-1; possibly TRBD2 for D (6 bases). The germline gives CDR1 SGHNT, CDR2 YYREEE (reference sequence). The CDR3 sequence is 14 residues long. The V gene lost 4 bases and the J gene lost 6 bases, with 14 bases spanning the gap.